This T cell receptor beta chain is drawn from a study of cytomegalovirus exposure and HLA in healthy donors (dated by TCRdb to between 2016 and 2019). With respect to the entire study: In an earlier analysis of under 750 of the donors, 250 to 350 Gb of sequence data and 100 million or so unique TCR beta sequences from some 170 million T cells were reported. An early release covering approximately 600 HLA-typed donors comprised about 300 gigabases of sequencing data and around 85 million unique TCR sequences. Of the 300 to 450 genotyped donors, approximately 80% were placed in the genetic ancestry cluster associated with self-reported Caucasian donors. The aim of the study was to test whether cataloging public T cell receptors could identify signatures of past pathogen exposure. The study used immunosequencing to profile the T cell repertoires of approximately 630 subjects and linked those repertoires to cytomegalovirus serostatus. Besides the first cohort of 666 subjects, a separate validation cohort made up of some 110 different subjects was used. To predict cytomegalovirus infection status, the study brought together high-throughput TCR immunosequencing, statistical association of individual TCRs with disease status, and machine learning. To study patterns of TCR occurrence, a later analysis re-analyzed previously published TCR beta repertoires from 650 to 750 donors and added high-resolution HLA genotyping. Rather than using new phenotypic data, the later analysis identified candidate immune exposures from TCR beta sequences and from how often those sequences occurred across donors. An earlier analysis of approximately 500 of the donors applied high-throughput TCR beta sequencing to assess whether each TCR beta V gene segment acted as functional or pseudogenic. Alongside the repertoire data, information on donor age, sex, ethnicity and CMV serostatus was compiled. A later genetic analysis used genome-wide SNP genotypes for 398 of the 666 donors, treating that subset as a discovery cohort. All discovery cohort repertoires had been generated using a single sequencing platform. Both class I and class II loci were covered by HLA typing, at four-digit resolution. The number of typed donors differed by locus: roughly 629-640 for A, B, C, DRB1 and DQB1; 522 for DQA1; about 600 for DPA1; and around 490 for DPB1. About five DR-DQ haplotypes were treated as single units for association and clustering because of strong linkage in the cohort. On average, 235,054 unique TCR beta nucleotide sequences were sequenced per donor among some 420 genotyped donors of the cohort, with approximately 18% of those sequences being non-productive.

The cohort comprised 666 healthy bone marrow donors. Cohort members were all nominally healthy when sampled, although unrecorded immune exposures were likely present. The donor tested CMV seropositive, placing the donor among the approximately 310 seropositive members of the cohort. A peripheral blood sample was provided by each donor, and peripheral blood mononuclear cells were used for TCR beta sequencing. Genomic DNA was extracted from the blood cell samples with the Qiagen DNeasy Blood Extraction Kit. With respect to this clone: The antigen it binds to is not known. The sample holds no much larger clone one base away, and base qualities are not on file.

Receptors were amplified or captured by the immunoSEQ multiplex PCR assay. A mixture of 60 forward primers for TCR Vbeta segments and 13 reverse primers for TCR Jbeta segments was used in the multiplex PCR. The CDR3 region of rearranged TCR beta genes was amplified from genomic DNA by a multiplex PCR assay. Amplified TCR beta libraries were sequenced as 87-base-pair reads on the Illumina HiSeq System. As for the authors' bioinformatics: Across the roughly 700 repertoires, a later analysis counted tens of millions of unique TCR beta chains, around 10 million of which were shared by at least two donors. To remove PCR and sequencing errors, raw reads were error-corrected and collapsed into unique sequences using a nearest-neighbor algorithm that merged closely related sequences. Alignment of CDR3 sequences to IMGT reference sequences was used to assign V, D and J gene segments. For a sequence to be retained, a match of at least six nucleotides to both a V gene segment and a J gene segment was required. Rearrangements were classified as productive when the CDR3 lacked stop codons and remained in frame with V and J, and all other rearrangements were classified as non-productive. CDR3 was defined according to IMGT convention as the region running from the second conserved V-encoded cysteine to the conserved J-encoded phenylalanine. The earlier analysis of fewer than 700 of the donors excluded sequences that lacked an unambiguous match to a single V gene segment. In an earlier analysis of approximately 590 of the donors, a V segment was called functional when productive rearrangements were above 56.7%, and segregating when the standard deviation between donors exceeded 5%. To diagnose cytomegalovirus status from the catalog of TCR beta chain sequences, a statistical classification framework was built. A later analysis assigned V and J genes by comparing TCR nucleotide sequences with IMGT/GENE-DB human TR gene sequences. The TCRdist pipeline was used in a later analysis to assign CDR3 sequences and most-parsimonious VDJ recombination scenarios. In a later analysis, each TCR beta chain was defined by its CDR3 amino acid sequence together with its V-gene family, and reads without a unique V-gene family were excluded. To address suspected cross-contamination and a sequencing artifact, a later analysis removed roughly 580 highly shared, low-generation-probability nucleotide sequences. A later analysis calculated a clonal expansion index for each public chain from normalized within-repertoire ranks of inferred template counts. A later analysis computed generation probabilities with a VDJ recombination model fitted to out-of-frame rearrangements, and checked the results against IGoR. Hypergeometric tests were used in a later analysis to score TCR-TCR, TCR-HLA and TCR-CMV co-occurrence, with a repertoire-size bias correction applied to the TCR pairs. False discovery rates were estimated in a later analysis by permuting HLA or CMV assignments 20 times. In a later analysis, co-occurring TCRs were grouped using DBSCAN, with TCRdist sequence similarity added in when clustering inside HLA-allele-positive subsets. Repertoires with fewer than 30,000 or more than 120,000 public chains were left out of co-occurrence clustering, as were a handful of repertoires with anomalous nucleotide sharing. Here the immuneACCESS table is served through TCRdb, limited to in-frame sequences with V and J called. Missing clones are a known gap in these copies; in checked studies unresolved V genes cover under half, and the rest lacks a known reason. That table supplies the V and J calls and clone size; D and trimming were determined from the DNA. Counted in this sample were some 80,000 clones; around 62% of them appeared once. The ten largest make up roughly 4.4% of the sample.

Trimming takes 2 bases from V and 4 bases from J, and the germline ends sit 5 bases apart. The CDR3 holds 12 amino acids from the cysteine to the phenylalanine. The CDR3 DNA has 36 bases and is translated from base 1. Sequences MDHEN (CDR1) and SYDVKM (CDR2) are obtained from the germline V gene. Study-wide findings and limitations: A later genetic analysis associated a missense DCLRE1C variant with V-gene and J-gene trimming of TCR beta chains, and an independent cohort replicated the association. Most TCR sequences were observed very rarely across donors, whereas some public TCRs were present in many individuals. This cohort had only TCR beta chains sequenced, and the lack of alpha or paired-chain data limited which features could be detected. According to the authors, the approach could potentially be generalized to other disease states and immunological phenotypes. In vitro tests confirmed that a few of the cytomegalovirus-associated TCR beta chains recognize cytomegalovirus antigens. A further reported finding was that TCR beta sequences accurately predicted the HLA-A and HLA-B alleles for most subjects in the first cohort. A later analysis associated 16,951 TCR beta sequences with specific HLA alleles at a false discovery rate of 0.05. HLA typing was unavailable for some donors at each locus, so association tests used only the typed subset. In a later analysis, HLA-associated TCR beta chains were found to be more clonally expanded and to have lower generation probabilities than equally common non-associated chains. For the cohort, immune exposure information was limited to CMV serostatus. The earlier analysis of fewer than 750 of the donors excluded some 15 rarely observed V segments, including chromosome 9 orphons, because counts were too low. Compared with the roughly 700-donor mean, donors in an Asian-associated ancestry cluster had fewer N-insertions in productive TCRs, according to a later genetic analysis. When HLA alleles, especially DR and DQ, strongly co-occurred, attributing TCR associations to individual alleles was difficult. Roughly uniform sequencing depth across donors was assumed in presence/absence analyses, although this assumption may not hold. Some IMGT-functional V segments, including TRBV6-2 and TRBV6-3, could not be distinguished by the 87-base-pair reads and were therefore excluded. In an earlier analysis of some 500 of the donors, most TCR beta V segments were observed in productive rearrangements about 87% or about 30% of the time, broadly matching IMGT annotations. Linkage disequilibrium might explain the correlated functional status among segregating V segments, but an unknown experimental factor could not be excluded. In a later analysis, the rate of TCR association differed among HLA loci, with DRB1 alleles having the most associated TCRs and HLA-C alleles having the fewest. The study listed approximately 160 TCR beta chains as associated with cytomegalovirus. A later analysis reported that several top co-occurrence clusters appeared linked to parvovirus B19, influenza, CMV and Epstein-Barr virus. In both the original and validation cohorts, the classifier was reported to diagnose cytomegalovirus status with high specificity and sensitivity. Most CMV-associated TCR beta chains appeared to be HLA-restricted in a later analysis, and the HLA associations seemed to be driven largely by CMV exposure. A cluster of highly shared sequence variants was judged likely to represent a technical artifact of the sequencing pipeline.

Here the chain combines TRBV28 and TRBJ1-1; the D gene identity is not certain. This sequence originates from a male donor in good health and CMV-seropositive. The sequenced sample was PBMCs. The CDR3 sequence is CASSLEGTEAFF. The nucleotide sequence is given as TGTGCCAGCAGTTTAGAGGGCACTGAAGCTTTCTTT.